This TCR beta chain was sequenced in a study of T cell responses to AZD1222 COVID-19 vaccine. Study background: Pooled samples include second doses given at about 4 or 12 weeks.

The table came from immunoSEQ multiplex PCR; TCRdb's copy has only in-frame clones and leaves some out. Of over 75,000 clones in the sample, around nine tenths are singletons; the top ten hold approximately 2%. CDR3 length: 14 amino acids. Germline V gives CDR1 SQVTM, CDR2 ANQGSEA. V dropped 5 bases and J dropped 6 bases, with 14 bases sitting between them. Notes on the study in general: It was only after the peak T cell response that any repertoires were sampled.

About this clone itself: No antigen is known for it.

The TCR originated in an adult in good health. This chain links TRBV29-1 with TRBJ1-6, with a possible D match to TRBD1 (5 bases). The sample in question was peripheral blood, obtained on day 0 of AZD1222 vaccination. CDR3 loop: CSVKGNGFNSPLHF. The CDR3 nucleotides read TGCAGCGTTAAGGGGAACGGTTTTAATTCACCCCTCCACTTT.